Below are 3 T cell receptor beta chains sequenced from a single sample in a study of blood T cell repertoires in COVID-19. This table comes from immunoSEQ multiplex PCR, and its TCRdb copy is limited to in-frame clones, with some not included. The sample lists a few hundred thousand clones; about nine tenths were seen once. Sequencing input: PBMCs or T cells enriched from blood (not recorded which). Source of these receptors: a woman in her 40s with acute COVID-19.

The chain recombines TRBV7-8 with TRBJ2-2; 8 bases agree with TRBD2. The CDR3 consists of 15 residues. The trim removed 3 bases at V and 4 bases at J, leaving 4 bases unmatched. From germline, CDR1 is SGHVS and CDR2 FQNEAQ. Here the CDR3 reads CASSFSGSSTGELFF. CDR3 coding DNA: TGTGCCAGCAGCTTCAGCGGGAGTAGCACCGGGGAGCTGTTTTTT.

The CDR3 loop is CARTGPGETQYF. CDR3 in DNA: TGTGCCCGCACAGGGCCCGGAGAGACCCAGTACTTC. The rearrangement links TRBV30 to TRBJ2-5; D might be TRBD1 (6 bases). The CDR3 length is 12 residues. Germline CDR1 and CDR2: GTSNPN and SVGIG (reference sequence). V was shortened by 8 bases and J by 4 bases, with 14 bases between the two germline ends.

The V call is TRBV7-8, the J call TRBJ2-5, with D tentatively TRBD1 (5 bases). The germline V and J ends were trimmed by 8 bases and 1 base, with 17 bases remaining between them. The CDR3 has 15 residues. Germline CDR1 SGHVS, CDR2 FQNEAQ. The DNA for the CDR3 is TGTGCCAGCTTTCCCACCACGACAGTCCAAGAGACCCAGTACTTC. It translates to CASFPTTTVQETQYF.